The 29 T cell receptor beta chains below all came from one sample that was sequenced in a study of response to subunit inactivated influenza vaccine. TCRdb recomputed calls from the RT-PCR reads with MiXCR, one row per CDR3 protein. This table holds 450,000 to 600,000 distinct CDR3 sequences, around 8% found once. The sequencing used PBMCs from blood, collected less than 30 months after vaccination. Receptor source: a man aged 45 to 75 who received an inactivated influenza vaccine.

This clonotype has a handful of counts. The chain recombines TRBV30 with TRBJ2-7; D remains ambiguous. Deletions cut 5 bases from V and 1 base from J, with 6 bases between. From germline, CDR1 is GTSNPN and CDR2 SVGIG (reference sequence). This CDR3 region has 11 residues. CDR3 nucleotide sequence: TGTGCCTGGGTGGGGTCCTACGAGCAGTACTTC. Protein sequence: CAWVGSYEQYF.

This chain links TRBV28 with TRBJ1-5; TRBD1 agrees at 7 bases. The CDR3 is 14 residues long. V gave up 10 bases and J gave up 6 bases; unmatched junction bases: 12. Germline CDR1 and CDR2: MDHEN and SYDVKM. The CDR3 sequence: CATQGGGAGQPQHF. The CDR3 DNA reads as TGTGCCACCCAAGGAGGGGGCGCCGGTCAGCCCCAGCATTTT.

This clonotype was counted a few times. The rearrangement links TRBV5-6 to TRBJ2-1; 9 bases line up with TRBD1. The CDR3 extends over 15 amino acids. Looked up from germline, CDR1 is SGHDT and CDR2 is YYEEEE. J gave up 6 bases and V 0 bases, and 4 bases lay outside the gene matches. CDR3 DNA sequence: TGTGCCAGCAGCTTGGCCGGGACAGGGATCAATGAGCAGTTCTTC. Protein product: CASSLAGTGINEQFF.

This clonotype has more than one count but fewer than ten. The chain couples TRBV6-2 or TRBV6-3 to TRBJ2-1, with TRBD2 matching over 11 bases. This CDR3 is built from 16 residues. J lost 7 bases, V lost 0 bases, and 5 bases had no gene match. From germline, CDR1 is MNHEY and CDR2 SVGEGT. The CDR3 region has the DNA TGTGCCAGCAGTTACTCGCCTAGCGGGGGGTGGAATGAGCAGTTCTTC. This sequence encodes CASSYSPSGGWNEQFF.

The rearrangement joins TRBV28 to TRBJ2-7; 7 bases agree with TRBD2. J gave up 2 bases and V 8 bases, and 3 bases lay outside the gene matches. Germline V gives CDR1 MDHEN, CDR2 SYDVKM. This CDR3 contains 12 residues. DNA for the CDR3: TGTGCCAGCGAGGGGAGGGCCTACGAGCAGTACTTC. This translates into CASEGRAYEQYF.

The DNA of the CDR3 is TGTGCCAGCAGTTTACCGGCGGGATCAAGGAATGAGCAGTTCTTC. Translated, it gives CASSLPAGSRNEQFF. V and J are TRBV28 and TRBJ2-1; perhaps TRBD2 as D (6 bases). Trimming took off 2 bases at V and 7 bases at J, with 15 bases between the two ends. The CDR3 has 15 amino acids. Per germline, CDR1 MDHEN and CDR2 SYDVKM.

This clonotype came up many times. V usage is TRBV10-3 and J usage is TRBJ2-7; 10 bases are a match to TRBD1. Germline lookup yields CDR1 ENHRY and CDR2 SYGVKD. This CDR3 has 14 residues. V lost 7 bases and J lost 0; bases outside the gene matches: 3. CDR3 DNA sequence: TGTGCCATCAATGACAGGGGGCACTCCTACGAGCAGTACTTC. Translation: CAINDRGHSYEQYF.

The chain joins TRBV5-1 to TRBJ2-2, with D possibly TRBD1 on 5 matching bases. Germline V lookup: CDR1 SGHRS, CDR2 YFSETQ. The V gene lost 2 bases and the J gene lost 2 bases, with 10 bases spanning the gap. CDR3 size: 15 residues. CDR3 residues: CASSFGQVNTGELFF. CDR3 nucleotides: TGCGCCAGCAGCTTCGGACAAGTCAACACCGGGGAGCTGTTTTTT.

This clonotype has at least ten counts. V and J are TRBV4-3 and TRBJ2-2, with TRBD2 as a possible D gene (6 bases). Per germline, CDR1 LGHNA and CDR2 YSLEER. The CDR3 spans 15 residues. V was clipped by 0 bases and J by 11 bases, with 16 bases between them. The CDR3 DNA is TGCGCCAGCAGCCAAGATACTGCTCGGGGGTATGAGCTGTTTTTT. It is translated as CASSQDTARGYELFF.

This clonotype was counted a few times. This chain uses TRBV24-1 with TRBJ2-3; TRBD1 aligns across 10 bases. The CDR3 loop spans 17 amino acids. Germline-derived CDR1 and CDR2 are KGHDR and SFDVKD. The V and J ends lost 2 bases and 5 bases, in that order; junction bases with no gene match: 9. Written as DNA, the CDR3 is TGTGCCACCAGTGATTCGAGACAGGGGGCATTGGTAGATACGCAGTATTTT. Translating it yields CATSDSRQGALVDTQYF.

This clonotype was seen many times. The chain uses TRBV5-6 and TRBJ2-1; D is ambiguous. This CDR3 comprises 12 residues. V gave up 2 bases and J gave up 8 bases, with 8 bases separating them. CDR1 is SGHDT and CDR2 is YYEEEE in the germline V gene. The CDR3 DNA is TGTGCCAGCAGCTTCTCCGTCTATGAGCAGTTCTTC. This sequence encodes CASSFSVYEQFF.

The table lists this clonotype with many counts. The rearrangement uses TRBV28 and TRBJ2-1; 11 bases match TRBD2. Germline CDR1 is MDHEN and CDR2 is SYDVKM. V was pared by 6 bases and J by 0 bases, with 7 bases of the junction left unmatched. This CDR3 is built from 17 residues. The chain's CDR3 is CASSSSSGRSSYNEQFF. CDR3 bases: TGTGCCAGCAGCTCCTCTAGCGGGAGGAGCTCCTACAATGAGCAGTTCTTC.

This clonotype was seen ten or more times. CDR3 in amino acids: CASSPTGEEDTQYF. Here the CDR3 DNA reads TGTGCCAGCAGCCCGACAGGGGAGGAAGATACGCAGTATTTT. This chain connects TRBV3-1 to TRBJ2-3; 8 bases fit TRBD1. V shed 4 bases and J 5 bases; nucleotides not matched to a gene: 5. Germline values: CDR1 LGHDT, CDR2 YNNKEL (reference sequence). The CDR3 length is 14 residues.

Many counts were recorded for this clonotype. The rearrangement uses TRBV14 and TRBJ1-1, with TRBD1 identical over 8 bases. The CDR3 extends over 14 amino acids. The germline V gene has CDR1 SGHDN and CDR2 FVKESK. Germline trimming cut 1 base from V and 5 bases from J; bases unmatched to any gene: 3. CDR3 region: CASSQATGGTEAFF. The CDR3 region has the DNA TGTGCCAGCAGCCAAGCCACAGGGGGTACTGAAGCTTTCTTT.

In this sample, this clonotype turned up many times. The genes are TRBV12-3 or TRBV12-4 and TRBJ2-1; a possible D gene is TRBD2 (7 bases). CDR3 length equals 14 residues. The V end was cut by 7 bases, the J end by 11 bases, with 21 bases between. CDR3 amino acids: CASTPGGWGAKQFF. The CDR3 DNA follows: TGTGCCAGCACCCCCGGGGGGTGGGGGGCGAAGCAGTTCTTC.

This clonotype was seen ten or more times. V usage is TRBV20-1 and J usage is TRBJ2-7; 8 bases are a match to TRBD1. Germline CDR1 reads DFQATT; CDR2 reads SNEGSKA (reference sequence). The CDR3 sequence is 13 residues long. Trimming cost V 1 base and J 6 bases; bases outside gene matches: 5. CDR3 nucleotides: TGCAGTGCTAGAGGCGGCAGGGGGCTCGAGCAGTACTTC. This codes for CSARGGRGLEQYF.

J is TRBJ1-5 and V is TRBV20-1; D is possibly TRBD1 (6 bases). The germline CDR1 and CDR2 sequences are DFQATT and SNEGSKA (reference sequence). CDR3 size: 15 residues. Trimming took 2 bases from V and 1 from J, leaving 12 bases between them. CDR3 bases: TGCAGTGCTAGAACAGGGTTAGCGAGCAATCAGCCCCAGCATTTT. It codes for CSARTGLASNQPQHF.

This chain connects TRBV20-1 to TRBJ2-3; a possible D gene is TRBD2 (5 bases). Germline V gene data show CDR1 as DFQATT and CDR2 as SNEGSKA (reference sequence). CDR3 length: 14 amino acids. Trimming removed 3 bases from V and 4 bases from J, with 14 bases in between. The CDR3 protein is CSARAGYVPDTQYF. The CDR3 nucleotides read TGCAGTGCTAGGGCGGGTTACGTCCCAGATACGCAGTATTTT.

The gene calls are TRBV5-1 and TRBJ2-1, with 8 bases identical to TRBD2. This CDR3 contains 17 residues. V gave up 0 bases and J gave up 1 base; unmatched junction bases: 6. Germline assignment: CDR1 SGHRS and CDR2 YFSETQ. The CDR3 protein is CASSLAAAGDSYNEQFF. CDR3 DNA sequence: TGCGCCAGCAGCTTGGCTGCAGCGGGAGATTCCTACAATGAGCAGTTCTTC.

This chain links TRBV4-2 with TRBJ2-5; no reliable D call. The ends were cut back, 1 base at V and 2 bases at J, with 17 bases in the middle. The CDR3 is made up of 17 amino acids. Germline values: CDR1 LGHNA, CDR2 YNFKEQ. This CDR3 reads CASSQGTQGLRQETQYF. CDR3 nucleotide sequence: TGTGCCAGCAGCCAAGGAACGCAAGGGTTGAGACAAGAGACCCAGTACTTC.

CDR3 coding DNA: TGTGCCAGCAGCCAAAGGGGCCAGGGGAGGAATTCACCCCTCCACTTT. Translation gives CASSQRGQGRNSPLHF. The gene calls are TRBV3-1 and TRBJ1-6; D may be TRBD1 (6 bases). This CDR3 is built from 16 residues. V dropped 2 bases and J dropped 7 bases, with 15 bases sitting between them. Germline V gene sequence: CDR1 LGHDT, CDR2 YNNKEL (reference sequence).

This clonotype has a handful of counts. The chain recombines TRBV29-1 with TRBJ2-1; 10 bases fit TRBD2. Germline V CDR1 and CDR2: SQVTM, ANQGSEA. Losses at the gene ends were 3 bases for V and 5 bases for J; bases not matched to a gene: 7. The CDR3 covers 15 residues. The CDR3 is CSVELLAGVHNEQFF. The DNA for the CDR3 is TGCAGCGTTGAGCTCCTAGCGGGAGTCCACAATGAGCAGTTCTTC.

Ten or more counts support this clonotype. The chain combines TRBV4-1 with TRBJ1-1; no clear D gene. The CDR3 covers 15 residues. Germline CDR1 is MGHRA and CDR2 is YSYEKL. The V gene lost 0 bases and the J gene lost 0 bases, with 8 bases spanning the gap. CDR3 sequence (DNA): TGCGCCAGCAGCCAAGAAGTAGGTCTGAACACTGAAGCTTTCTTT. It translates to CASSQEVGLNTEAFF.

This clonotype was found a few times. This sequence joins TRBV12-3 or TRBV12-4 and TRBJ1-5; D is unresolved. The V and J ends lost 5 bases and 6 bases respectively, with 14 bases between them. The CDR3 covers 14 residues. The CDR3 DNA is TGTGCCAGCAGTCTATCCGGGCAAAGTCAGCCCCAGCATTTT. It codes for CASSLSGQSQPQHF.

The genes are TRBV28 and TRBJ2-7; 10 bases align to TRBD1. V lost 7 bases, J lost 2 bases, and 8 bases stayed unmatched. In germline, CDR1 is MDHEN, CDR2 SYDVKM. This CDR3 region has 15 residues. The DNA of the CDR3 is TGTGCCAGCACGACCGGGACAGGGGCCCCCTACGAGCAGTACTTC. Its translation is CASTTGTGAPYEQYF.

This clonotype was picked up a small number of times. Here the CDR3 reads CASSEQGAGGNTIYF. The CDR3 region has the DNA TGTGCCAGCAGTGAACAGGGGGCTGGTGGAAACACCATATATTTT. The genes are TRBV2 and TRBJ1-3, with 8 bases fitting TRBD1. J gave up 3 bases and V 2 bases, and 3 bases lay outside the gene matches. In germline, CDR1 is SNHLY, CDR2 FYNNEI. There are 15 residues in the CDR3.

This clonotype was detected only a few times. The rearrangement links TRBV20-1 to TRBJ2-7; maybe TRBD1 (5 bases). CDR1 is DFQATT and CDR2 is SNEGSKA in the germline V gene (reference sequence). Trimming cost V 3 bases and J 6 bases, with 9 bases left between them. This CDR3 is built from 11 residues. CDR3 region: CSASGQGEQYF. CDR3 DNA sequence: TGCAGTGCTAGTGGGCAGGGCGAGCAGTACTTC.

This clonotype was detected only a few times. The chain is built from TRBV5-5 and TRBJ2-3; D might be TRBD1 or TRBD2, each matching 5 bases. V was trimmed by 4 bases and J by 4 bases, leaving 13 bases between them. The CDR3 totals 14 residues. Germline CDR1 reads SGHKS; CDR2 reads YYEKEE (reference sequence). The DNA of the CDR3 is TGTGCCAGCAGCCCCGAGGGGAACGCAGATACGCAGTATTTT. This encodes CASSPEGNADTQYF.

This clonotype occurred many times. CDR3 sequence reads: CSALRGDYNYGYTF. In DNA form, the CDR3 reads TGCAGTGCTCTCAGGGGGGACTATAACTATGGCTACACCTTC. The rearrangement links TRBV20-1 to TRBJ1-2, with TRBD1 matching over 7 bases. The CDR3 is made up of 14 amino acids. Germline lookup yields CDR1 DFQATT and CDR2 SNEGSKA (reference sequence). The V and J ends lost 5 bases and 1 base, in that order; junction bases with no gene match: 7.